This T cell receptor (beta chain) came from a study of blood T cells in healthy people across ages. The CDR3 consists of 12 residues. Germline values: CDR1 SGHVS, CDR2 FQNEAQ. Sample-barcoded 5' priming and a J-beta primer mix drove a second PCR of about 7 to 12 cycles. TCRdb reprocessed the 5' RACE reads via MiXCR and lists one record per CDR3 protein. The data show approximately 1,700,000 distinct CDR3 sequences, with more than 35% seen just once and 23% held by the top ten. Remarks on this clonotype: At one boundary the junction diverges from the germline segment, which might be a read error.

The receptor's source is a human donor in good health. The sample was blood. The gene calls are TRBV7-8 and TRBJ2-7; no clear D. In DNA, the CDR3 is TGTGCCTGCAGCTTAGGGCCCCACGAGCAGTACTTC. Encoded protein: CACSLGPHEQYF.